These 3 T cell receptor beta chains originate from one sample sequenced in a study of cytomegalovirus exposure and HLA in healthy donors. The PCR employed 60 Vbeta primers together with 13 Jbeta primers. Repertoires were generated with immunoSEQ multiplex PCR, while TCRdb's copy carries only in-frame clones and drops some. The sample lists approximately 100,000 clones; 60% to 80% were seen once. The sequenced sample was PBMCs. The receptors shown here come from a man aged 50 to 59 in good health and CMV-seropositive.

The chain joins TRBV7-2 to TRBJ1-2; D gene unclear. CDR1 is SGHTA and CDR2 is FQGNSA in the germline V gene. Trimming pared 0 bases from V and 3 bases from J, leaving 11 bases between. The CDR3 length is 15 residues. CDR3 region: CASSLAAGDHYGYTF. The CDR3 coding sequence is TGTGCCAGCAGCTTAGCGGCCGGAGATCACTATGGCTACACCTTC.

The chain employs TRBV20-1 and TRBJ2-5; no firm D call. Trimming took off 6 bases at V and 4 bases at J, with 6 bases between the two ends. This CDR3 has 10 residues. The germline V gene has CDR1 DFQATT and CDR2 SNEGSKA (reference sequence). The CDR3 bases are TGCAGTGCAATACTAGAGACCCAGTACTTC. Amino acid sequence: CSAILETQYF.

CDR3 sequence reads: CASSSYRGRETQYF. In DNA form, the CDR3 reads TGTGCCAGCAGCTCTTACAGGGGTCGAGAGACCCAGTACTTC. This sequence joins TRBV5-6 and TRBJ2-5, with 7 bases fitting TRBD1. The CDR3 runs 14 residues. Germline V gives CDR1 SGHDT, CDR2 YYEEEE. With 3 bases clipped from V and 4 bases from J, the junction kept 6 bases outside the gene matches.